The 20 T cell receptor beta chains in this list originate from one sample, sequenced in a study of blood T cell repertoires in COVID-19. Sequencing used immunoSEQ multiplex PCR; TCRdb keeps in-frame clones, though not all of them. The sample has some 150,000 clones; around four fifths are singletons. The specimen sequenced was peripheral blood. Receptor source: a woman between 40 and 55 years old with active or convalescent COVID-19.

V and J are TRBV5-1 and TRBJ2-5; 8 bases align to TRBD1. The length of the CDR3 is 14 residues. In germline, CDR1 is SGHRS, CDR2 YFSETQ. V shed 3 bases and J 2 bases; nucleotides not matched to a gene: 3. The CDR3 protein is CASSWRDRQETQYF. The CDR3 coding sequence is TGCGCCAGCAGCTGGAGGGACAGGCAAGAGACCCAGTACTTC.

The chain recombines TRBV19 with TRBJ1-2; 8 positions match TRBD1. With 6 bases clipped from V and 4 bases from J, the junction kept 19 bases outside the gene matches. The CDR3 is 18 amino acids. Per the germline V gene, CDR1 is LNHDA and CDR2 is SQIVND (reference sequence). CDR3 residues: CASRQAGTGLNWGYGYTF. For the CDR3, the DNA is TGTGCCAGTAGACAAGCCGGGACAGGCCTCAACTGGGGCTATGGCTACACCTTC.

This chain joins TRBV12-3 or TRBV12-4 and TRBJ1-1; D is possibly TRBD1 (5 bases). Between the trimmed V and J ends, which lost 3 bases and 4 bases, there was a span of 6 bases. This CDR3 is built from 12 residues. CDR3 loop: CASSFGGTEAFF. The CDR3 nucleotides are TGTGCCAGCAGTTTCGGGGGCACTGAAGCTTTCTTT.

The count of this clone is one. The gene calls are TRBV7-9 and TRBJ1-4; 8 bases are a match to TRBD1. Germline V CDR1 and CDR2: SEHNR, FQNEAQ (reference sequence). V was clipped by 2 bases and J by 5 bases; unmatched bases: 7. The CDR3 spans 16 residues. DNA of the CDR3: TGTGCCAGCAGCTTACCCGCAACAGGGGGGAATGAAAAACTGTTTTTT. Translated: CASSLPATGGNEKLFF.

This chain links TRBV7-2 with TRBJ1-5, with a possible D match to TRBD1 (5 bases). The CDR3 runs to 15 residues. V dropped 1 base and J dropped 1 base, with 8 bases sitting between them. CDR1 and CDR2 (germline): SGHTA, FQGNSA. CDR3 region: CASSLDQGSNQPQHF. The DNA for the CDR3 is TGTGCCAGCAGCTTAGATCAGGGAAGCAATCAGCCCCAGCATTTT.

The CDR3 sequence: CASRIDRGQLRNYGYTF. CDR3 coding DNA: TGCGCCAGCAGAATAGACAGGGGGCAGTTACGGAACTATGGCTACACCTTC. The chain links TRBV5-1 to TRBJ1-2; TRBD1 matches 10 bases. CDR3 size: 17 residues. J was trimmed by 2 bases and V by 5 bases; bases with no gene match: 12. Germline V CDR1 and CDR2: SGHRS, YFSETQ. Full variable domain (remainder filled in from reference TRBV5-1 and TRBJ1-2): KAGVTQTPRYLIKTRGQQVTLSCSPISGHRSVSWYQQTPGQGLQFLFEYFSETQRNKGNFPGRFSGRQFSNSRSEMNVSTLELGDSALYLCASRIDRGQLRNYGYTFGSGTRLTVV.

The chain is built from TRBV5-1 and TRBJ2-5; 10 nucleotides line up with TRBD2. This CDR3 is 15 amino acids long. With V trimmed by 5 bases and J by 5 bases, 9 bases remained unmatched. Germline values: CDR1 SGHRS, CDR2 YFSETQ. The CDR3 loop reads CASSTSGDPRETQYF. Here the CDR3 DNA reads TGCGCCAGCAGTACTAGCGGGGACCCCCGGGAGACCCAGTACTTC.

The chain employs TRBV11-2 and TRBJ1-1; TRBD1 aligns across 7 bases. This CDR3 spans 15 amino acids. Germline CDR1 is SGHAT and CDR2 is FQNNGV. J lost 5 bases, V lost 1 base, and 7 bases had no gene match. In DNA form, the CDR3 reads TGTGCCAGCAGCTTAGCCCCGACAGGGCGGACTGAAGCTTTCTTT. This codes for CASSLAPTGRTEAFF.

The CDR3 DNA sequence: TGCGCCAGCAGCCAAGCCGGGGGGAGGACTGAAGCTTTCTTT. This translates into CASSQAGGRTEAFF. The chain employs TRBV4-1 and TRBJ1-1; a weak D match, TRBD1 (5 bases). V dropped 1 base and J dropped 5 bases, with 11 bases sitting between them. This CDR3 comprises 14 residues. The germline V gene encodes CDR1 MGHRA and CDR2 YSYEKL.

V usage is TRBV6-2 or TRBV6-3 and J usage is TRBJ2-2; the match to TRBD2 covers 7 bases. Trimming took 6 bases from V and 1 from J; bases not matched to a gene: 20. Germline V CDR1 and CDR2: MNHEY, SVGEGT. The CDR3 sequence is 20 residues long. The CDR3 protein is CASSPSQLVGTGGNTGELFF. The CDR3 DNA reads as TGTGCCAGCAGCCCATCCCAATTGGTCGGGACGGGAGGGAACACCGGGGAGCTGTTTTTT.

In DNA, the CDR3 is TGTGCCAGCAGGTTAGACTGGAAGGAGCAGTACTTC. This sequence encodes CASRLDWKEQYF. The V and J genes are TRBV28 and TRBJ2-7; unclear D gene. CDR3 length: 12 amino acids. Per germline, CDR1 MDHEN and CDR2 SYDVKM. V lost 6 bases and J lost 7, with 13 bases in between.

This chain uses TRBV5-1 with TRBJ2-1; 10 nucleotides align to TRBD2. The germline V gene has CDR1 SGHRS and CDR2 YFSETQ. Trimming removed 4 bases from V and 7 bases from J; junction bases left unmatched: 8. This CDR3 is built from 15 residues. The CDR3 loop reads CASSEGTSARNEQFF. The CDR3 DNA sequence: TGCGCCAGCAGCGAAGGGACTAGCGCGCGGAATGAGCAGTTCTTC.

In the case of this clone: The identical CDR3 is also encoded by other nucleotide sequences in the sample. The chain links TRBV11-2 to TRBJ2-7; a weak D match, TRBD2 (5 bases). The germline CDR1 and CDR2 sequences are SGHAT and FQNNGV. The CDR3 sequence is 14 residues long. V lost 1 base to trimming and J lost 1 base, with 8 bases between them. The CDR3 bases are TGTGCCAGCAGCTTAGCCAGCGGATCCTACGAGCAGTACTTC. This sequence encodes CASSLASGSYEQYF.

CDR3 in DNA: TGTGCCAGCAGTTACTCGACAGAAGGCTCTGGAAACACCATATATTTT. This gives the protein CASSYSTEGSGNTIYF. V usage is TRBV6-5 and J usage is TRBJ1-3; D perhaps matches TRBD1 (5 bases). V was trimmed by 0 bases and J by 0 bases, leaving 9 bases between them. The CDR3 sequence is 16 residues long. The germline gives CDR1 MNHEY, CDR2 SVGAGI.

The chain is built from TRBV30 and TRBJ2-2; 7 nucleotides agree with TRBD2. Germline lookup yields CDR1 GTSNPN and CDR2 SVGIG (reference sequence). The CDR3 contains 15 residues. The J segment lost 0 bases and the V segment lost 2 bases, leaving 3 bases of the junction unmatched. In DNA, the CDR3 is TGTGCCTGGAGTACGGGGGGAACGAACACCGGGGAGCTGTTTTTT. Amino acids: CAWSTGGTNTGELFF.

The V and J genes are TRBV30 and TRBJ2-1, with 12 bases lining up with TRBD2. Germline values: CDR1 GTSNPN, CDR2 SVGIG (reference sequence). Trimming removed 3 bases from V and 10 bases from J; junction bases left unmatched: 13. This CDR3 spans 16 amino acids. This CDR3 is CAWRRRRLAGGHEQFF. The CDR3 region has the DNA TGTGCCTGGAGAAGACGTAGGCTAGCGGGAGGGCACGAGCAGTTCTTC.

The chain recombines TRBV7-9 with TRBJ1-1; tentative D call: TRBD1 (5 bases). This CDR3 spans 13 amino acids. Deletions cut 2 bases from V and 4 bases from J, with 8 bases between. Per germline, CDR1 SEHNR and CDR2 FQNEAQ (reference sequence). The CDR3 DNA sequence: TGTGCCAGCAGCTTACGGGGGAGCACTGAAGCTTTCTTT. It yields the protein CASSLRGSTEAFF.

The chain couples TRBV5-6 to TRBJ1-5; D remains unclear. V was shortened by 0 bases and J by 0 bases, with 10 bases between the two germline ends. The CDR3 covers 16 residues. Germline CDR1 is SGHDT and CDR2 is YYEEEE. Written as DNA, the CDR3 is TGTGCCAGCAGCTTGGTTACCGGGGATAGCAATCAGCCCCAGCATTTT. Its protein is CASSLVTGDSNQPQHF.

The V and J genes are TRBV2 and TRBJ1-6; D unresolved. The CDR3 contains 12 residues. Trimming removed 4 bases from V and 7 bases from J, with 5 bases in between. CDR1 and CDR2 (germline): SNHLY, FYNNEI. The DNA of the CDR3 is TGTGCCAGCAGTGTTTCGAATTCACCCCTCCACTTT. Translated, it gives CASSVSNSPLHF.

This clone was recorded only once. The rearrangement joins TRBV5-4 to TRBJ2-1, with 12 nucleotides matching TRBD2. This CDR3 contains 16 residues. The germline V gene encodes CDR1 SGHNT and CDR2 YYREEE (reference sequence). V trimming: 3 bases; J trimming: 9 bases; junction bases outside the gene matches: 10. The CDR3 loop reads CASSSLLAGGRGEQFF. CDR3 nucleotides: TGTGCCAGCAGCTCGCTACTAGCGGGAGGAAGGGGTGAGCAGTTCTTC. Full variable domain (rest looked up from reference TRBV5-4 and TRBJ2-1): ETGVTQSPTHLIKTRGQQVTLRCSSQSGHNTVSWYQQALGQGPQFIFQYYREEENGRGNFPPRFSGLQFPNYSSELNVNALELDDSALYLCASSSLLAGGRGEQFFGPGTRLTVL.